Described below is a single T cell receptor (beta chain) sequence and its context. TCRdb's copy holds only in-frame clones and misses some; the assay was immunoSEQ multiplex PCR. Of tens of thousands of clones listed, 85% to 90% are singletons. The data stem from a study of glioma-infiltrating T cells after dendritic cell vaccination. V shed 5 bases and J 0 bases; nucleotides not matched to a gene: 7. The CDR3 has 18 amino acids. Germline lookup yields CDR1 LNHDA and CDR2 SQIVND (reference sequence). This chain uses TRBV19 with TRBJ2-1, with 13 bases identical to TRBD2. The sequence came from a human donor with glioblastoma. Sample: blood, taken before dendritic cell vaccination. CDR3: CASSRTSGGPSSYNEQFF. The CDR3 DNA reads TGTGCCAGTAGTCGGACTAGCGGGGGACCGAGCTCCTACAATGAGCAGTTCTTC.